Below are 31 T cell receptor beta chains sequenced from a single sample in a study of cytomegalovirus exposure and HLA in healthy donors. This PCR relied on a set of 60 Vbeta primers and 13 Jbeta primers. TCRdb's table, derived via immunoSEQ multiplex PCR, lists solely in-frame clones and lacks some. The repertoire holds more than 90,000 clones, with around three quarters as singletons. Sample: PBMCs. The receptors were gathered from a man aged 25-45 years in good health and CMV-seronegative.

The V call is TRBV6-8, the J call TRBJ1-1, with 7 bases lining up with TRBD1. J gave up 3 bases and V 5 bases, and 3 bases lay outside the gene matches. The CDR3 sequence is 13 residues long. From germline, CDR1 is MNHGY and CDR2 SAAAGT. Here the CDR3 DNA reads TGTGCCAGCAGTAACGACAGGGACACTGAAGCTTTCTTT. It yields the protein CASSNDRDTEAFF.

To note about this clone: At one end, the junction sequence differs from germline, possibly due to a read error. The gene calls are TRBV6-5 and TRBJ1-2; D might be TRBD1 (5 bases). The V gene's germline CDR1 is MNHEY and CDR2 SVGAGI. This CDR3 has 13 residues. CDR3 sequence (DNA): TGTGCCGGCAGTTTCGGGGGGAACTATGGCTACACCTTC. Its protein product is CAGSFGGNYGYTF.

The chain employs TRBV27 and TRBJ2-7, with D perhaps TRBD1 (6 bases). Trimming removed 0 bases from V and 0 bases from J, with 12 bases in between. Germline assignment: CDR1 MNHEY and CDR2 SMNVEV (reference sequence). The CDR3 spans 16 residues. The CDR3 protein is CASSLSPGHNSYEQYF. DNA for the CDR3: TGTGCCAGCAGTTTATCTCCGGGACACAACTCCTACGAGCAGTACTTC.

The J gene is TRBJ1-1, the V gene TRBV2, with TRBD1 matching 8 bases. CDR1 and CDR2 (germline): SNHLY, FYNNEI. CDR3 size: 13 residues. The J segment lost 4 bases and the V segment lost 6 bases, leaving 4 bases of the junction unmatched. The CDR3 sequence: CASSLTGVTEAFF. The DNA of the CDR3 is TGTGCCAGCAGCTTGACAGGGGTCACTGAAGCTTTCTTT.

J is TRBJ2-5 and V is TRBV14; perhaps TRBD1 as D (5 bases). The DNA end lines up better with TRBJ2-7; the J call may be wrong. The germline V gene has CDR1 SGHDN and CDR2 FVKESK. The CDR3 runs 15 residues. In DNA form, the CDR3 reads TGTGCCAGCAGCCCCATTCAGGGTTTAAGATACGAGCAGTACTTC. This codes for CASSPIQGLRYEQYF.

CDR3 sequence (DNA): TGTGCCAGCAGCCCAGGGTCCTATAATTCACCCCTCCACTTT. It encodes CASSPGSYNSPLHF. The V gene is TRBV9, the J gene TRBJ1-6; weak D call: TRBD1 (5 bases). The V end was cut by 4 bases, the J end by 1 base, with 6 bases between. The CDR3 loop spans 14 amino acids. The germline gives CDR1 SGDLS, CDR2 YYNGEE.

This chain connects TRBV9 to TRBJ2-1; TRBD2 aligns across 9 bases. Germline values: CDR1 SGDLS, CDR2 YYNGEE. Trimming removed 2 bases from V and 10 bases from J; junction bases left unmatched: 7. The CDR3 loop spans 14 amino acids. CDR3 loop: CASSVNSGGIEQFF. CDR3 bases: TGTGCCAGCAGCGTGAATAGCGGGGGAATAGAGCAGTTCTTC.

The rearrangement joins TRBV4-1 to TRBJ2-7; the match to TRBD2 covers 7 bases. There are 20 residues in the CDR3. Germline assignment: CDR1 MGHRA and CDR2 YSYEKL. V lost 4 bases and J lost 5; bases outside the gene matches: 26. CDR3 DNA sequence: TGCGCCAGCAGCCCCCCAGAGAAGCGGGATTTAGTAAATTGGTTTGACGAGCAGTACGTC. Amino acid sequence: CASSPPEKRDLVNWFDEQYV.

This chain connects TRBV6-6 to TRBJ1-1; 7 bases agree with TRBD1. The CDR3 is 16 amino acids. CDR1 and CDR2 from the germline V gene are MNHNY and SVGAGI (reference sequence). V lost 0 bases, J lost 1 base, and 5 bases stayed unmatched. The CDR3 here is CASSYSGQATNTEAFF. CDR3 DNA: TGTGCCAGCAGTTACTCAGGACAGGCAACGAACACTGAAGCTTTCTTT.

V is TRBV5-1 and J is TRBJ2-3, with TRBD2 matching over 9 bases. The length of the CDR3 is 17 residues. Germline CDR1 is SGHRS and CDR2 is YFSETQ. Trimming cost V 3 bases and J 0 bases; bases outside gene matches: 8. In nucleotides, the CDR3 is TGCGCCAGCAGCTCCTTAGCGGGAGACACTAGCACAGATACGCAGTATTTT. Protein product: CASSSLAGDTSTDTQYF.

The chain combines TRBV27 with TRBJ1-2; 9 nucleotides line up with TRBD1. CDR3 length equals 17 residues. J lost 4 bases, V lost 3 bases, and 12 bases had no gene match. Germline CDR1 reads MNHEY; CDR2 reads SMNVEV (reference sequence). The CDR3 reads CASSFTGQGRLTYGYTF. The CDR3 DNA reads as TGTGCCAGCAGTTTTACGGGACAGGGTCGATTAACCTATGGCTACACCTTC.

The V and J genes are TRBV9 and TRBJ2-1, with 8 bases identical to TRBD2. The CDR3 runs to 13 residues. Trimming took 2 bases from V and 8 from J; bases not matched to a gene: 3. CDR1 SGDLS and CDR2 YYNGEE come from the germline V gene. The CDR3 region is CASSVDSGDEQFF. DNA for the CDR3: TGTGCCAGCAGCGTTGATAGCGGGGATGAGCAGTTCTTC.

This clone appeared a few times. The chain employs TRBV10-3 and TRBJ1-1; D may be TRBD1 (6 bases). V gave up 2 bases and J gave up 13 bases, with 14 bases separating them. In germline, CDR1 is ENHRY, CDR2 SYGVKD. The CDR3 totals 12 residues. The CDR3 spells CAISEGQGIVFF. The CDR3 region has the DNA TGTGCCATCAGTGAGGGGCAGGGGATCGTTTTCTTT.

The chain carries TRBV5-1 and TRBJ2-7; the D gene is possibly TRBD2 (6 bases). CDR3 length equals 14 residues. CDR1 is SGHRS and CDR2 is YFSETQ in the germline V gene. V lost 0 bases, J lost 2 bases, and 9 bases lay in between. CDR3 coding DNA: TGCGCCAGCAGCTTGGCCGGGAGCCCCTACGAGCAGTACGTC. It encodes CASSLAGSPYEQYV.

The genes are TRBV10-3 and TRBJ1-1, with D perhaps matching TRBD1 (5 bases). The CDR3 length is 13 residues. V dropped 3 bases and J dropped 4 bases, with 9 bases sitting between them. The germline gives CDR1 ENHRY, CDR2 SYGVKD. The CDR3 reads CAISERGSTEAFF. Written as DNA, the CDR3 is TGTGCCATCAGTGAAAGGGGTAGCACTGAAGCTTTCTTT.

This sequence joins TRBV7-9 and TRBJ1-1, with no clear D. The CDR3 covers 13 residues. Germline V lookup: CDR1 SEHNR, CDR2 FQNEAQ (reference sequence). Trimming took off 1 base at V and 6 bases at J, with 9 bases between the two ends. This CDR3 is CASSLGHLAEAFF. CDR3 DNA sequence: TGTGCCAGCAGCTTAGGACATTTGGCTGAAGCTTTCTTT.

The chain couples TRBV6-1 to TRBJ1-2, with D possibly TRBD1 on 6 matching bases. Germline V CDR1 and CDR2: MNHNS, SASEGT. The CDR3 has 13 amino acids. The V end lost 0 bases, the J end lost 8 bases, and 10 bases lay between the germline ends. Here the CDR3 reads CASSEASGAGYTF. The CDR3 region has the DNA TGTGCCAGCAGTGAAGCGTCAGGGGCAGGCTACACCTTC.

This chain links TRBV5-1 with TRBJ2-6; possible D gene TRBD1, 6 bases. The CDR3 is made up of 18 amino acids. V lost 4 bases and J lost 0, with 17 bases in between. The germline gives CDR1 SGHRS, CDR2 YFSETQ. The chain's CDR3 is CASSQNFQGHSGANVLTF. CDR3 DNA: TGCGCCAGCAGCCAAAACTTTCAGGGACACTCTGGGGCCAACGTCCTGACTTTC.

The chain uses TRBV7-2 and TRBJ1-1, with a possible D match to TRBD1 (6 bases). In germline, CDR1 is SGHTA, CDR2 FQGNSA. The V and J ends lost 5 bases and 1 base respectively, with 8 bases between them. The CDR3 runs 13 residues. Here the CDR3 DNA reads TGTGCCAGCAGCCCACAGGGGAACACTGAAGCTTTCTTT. Translation: CASSPQGNTEAFF.

This chain links TRBV10-3 with TRBJ2-4; D not certain. Germline CDR1 and CDR2: ENHRY and SYGVKD. The CDR3 consists of 15 residues. V was cut by 2 bases and J by 8 bases, with 16 bases left in between. The CDR3 DNA sequence: TGTGCCATCAGTGAGCAAAAACTGCCGTCGGACATTCAGTACTTC. As protein: CAISEQKLPSDIQYF.

V usage is TRBV6-5 and J usage is TRBJ2-3; the D gene is possibly TRBD2 (6 bases). This CDR3 is 16 amino acids long. The germline V gene encodes CDR1 MNHEY and CDR2 SVGAGI. V was clipped by 2 bases and J by 0 bases, with 12 bases between them. The DNA of the CDR3 is TGTGCCAGCAGTTACCGGGGGTCAACTAGCACAGATACGCAGTATTTT. Protein sequence: CASSYRGSTSTDTQYF.

This chain connects TRBV11-3 to TRBJ2-3, with D perhaps matching TRBD1 (6 bases). CDR3 length: 16 residues. The V and J ends lost 4 bases and 5 bases respectively, with 19 bases between them. CDR1 and CDR2 (germline): SGHNT, YENEEA. The CDR3 spells CASSSQRWTEKDTQYF. The CDR3 DNA sequence: TGTGCCAGCAGCTCGCAAAGATGGACAGAAAAAGATACGCAGTATTTT.

This chain joins TRBV7-9 and TRBJ2-7; 9 positions agree with TRBD2. Germline V CDR1 and CDR2: SEHNR, FQNEAQ (reference sequence). J was trimmed by 1 base and V by 5 bases; bases with no gene match: 9. The CDR3 contains 16 residues. CDR3 bases: TGTGCCAGCAGCCTAACGAGCGGGAGGACTTCCTACGAGCAGTACGTC. Amino acids: CASSLTSGRTSYEQYV.

V usage is TRBV5-6 and J usage is TRBJ1-3, with TRBD1 matching over 8 bases. The V segment lost 3 bases and the J segment 0 bases; nucleotides outside the gene matches: 5. Germline V lookup: CDR1 SGHDT, CDR2 YYEEEE. The CDR3 runs to 16 residues. The CDR3 DNA reads as TGTGCCAGCAGCTGGGGACAGGCCCGCTCTGGAAACACCATATATTTT. Amino acids: CASSWGQARSGNTIYF.

The V and J genes are TRBV15 and TRBJ2-7, with 7 bases lining up with TRBD2. The CDR3 consists of 15 residues. Germline-derived CDR1 and CDR2 are LNHNV and YYDKDF (reference sequence). V shed 6 bases and J 2 bases; nucleotides not matched to a gene: 10. The CDR3 bases are TGTGCCACCAGTTGGGCGGGAGCCGTTCCCTACGAGCAGTACGTC. Translating gives CATSWAGAVPYEQYV.

The chain links TRBV12-2 to TRBJ2-1; TRBD2, the table's D call, was not compared with the DNA. TRBV12-2 is designated a pseudogene. There are 21 residues in the CDR3. Here the CDR3 reads CASRLGPPPAEDVSHYNEQFF. CDR3 nucleotide sequence: TGTGCAAGTCGCTTAGGTCCACCACCAGCGGAGGACGTCTCACACTACAATGAGCAGTTCTTC.

The genes are TRBV27 and TRBJ2-5, with TRBD1 matching over 7 bases. Germline V gene sequence: CDR1 MNHEY, CDR2 SMNVEV (reference sequence). This CDR3 spans 16 amino acids. Trimming at V came to 4 bases and at J to 2 bases, leaving 10 bases not matched to a gene. DNA for the CDR3: TGTGCCAGCAGTTCACTAGTGGACAGGTTTCAAGAGACCCAGTACTTC. Its protein is CASSSLVDRFQETQYF.

The CDR3 is CASSREGGYGYTF. CDR3 in DNA: TGCGCCAGCAGCCGAGAGGGGGGCTATGGCTACACCTTC. V and J are TRBV4-3 and TRBJ1-2, with D tentatively TRBD1 (6 bases). The CDR3 is 13 residues long. The V end lost 4 bases, the J end lost 4 bases, and 10 bases lay between the germline ends. Germline loops: CDR1 LGHNA, CDR2 YSLEER.

A single count supports this clone. V usage is TRBV9 and J usage is TRBJ1-2, with D unclear. V was shortened by 0 bases and J by 4 bases, with 13 bases between the two germline ends. CDR3 length: 15 residues. Germline lookup yields CDR1 SGDLS and CDR2 YYNGEE. The DNA for the CDR3 is TGTGCCAGCAGCGTAGATCCAGGCGCCGGCTATGGCTACACCTTC. It encodes CASSVDPGAGYGYTF.

V gene TRBV5-5 combines with J gene TRBJ1-1; no clear D gene. Trimming left V 0 bases short and J 8 bases short, with 8 bases between. CDR1 and CDR2 from the germline V gene are SGHKS and YYEKEE (reference sequence). The CDR3 contains 12 residues. In DNA form, the CDR3 reads TGTGCCAGCAGCTTGGAACAGTCGGAAGCTTTCTTT. Its translation is CASSLEQSEAFF. Full variable domain (missing parts from reference TRBV5-5 and TRBJ1-1): DAGVTQSPTHLIKTRGQQVTLRCSPISGHKSVSWYQQVLGQGPQFIFQYYEKEERGRGNFPDRFSARQFPNYSSELNVNALLLGDSALYLCASSLEQSEAFFGQGTRLTVV.

The rearrangement links TRBV9 to TRBJ1-1, with 12 nucleotides matching TRBD1. Germline CDR1 is SGDLS and CDR2 is YYNGEE. This CDR3 spans 16 amino acids. J was trimmed by 4 bases and V by 3 bases; bases with no gene match: 7. Here the CDR3 DNA reads TGTGCCAGCAGCGGCCGGGACAGGGGGCTGGGCACTGAAGCTTTCTTT. It encodes CASSGRDRGLGTEAFF.